One sample yielded the 8 T cell receptor beta chains listed below, sequenced in a study of circulating and synovial CD4+ cells in juvenile arthritis. The table came from immunoSEQ multiplex PCR; TCRdb's copy has only in-frame clones and leaves some out. The table records roughly 2,200 clones, 91% of them present only once. Sequences were obtained from HLA-DR+ CD4+ T cells from blood. The subset was: circulating pathogenic-like lymphocytes, sorted as HLA-DR+CD14-CD3+CD4+CD25low/- blood T cells. The source is a human donor with juvenile idiopathic arthritis.

V and J are TRBV11-3 and TRBJ2-7; the D gene is possibly TRBD1 (6 bases). V was clipped by 3 bases and J by 2 bases, with 8 bases between them. The CDR3 contains 13 residues. Germline CDR1 SGHNT, CDR2 YENEEA. The CDR3 protein is CASSLRGTYEQYF. Here the CDR3 DNA reads TGTGCCAGCAGCTTGAGGGGGACCTACGAGCAGTACTTC.

The chain carries TRBV30 and TRBJ1-2; TRBD1 matches at 7 bases. There are 13 residues in the CDR3. Per the germline V gene, CDR1 is GTSNPN and CDR2 is SVGIG (reference sequence). With V trimmed by 7 bases and J by 5 bases, 10 bases remained unmatched. The CDR3 nucleotides are TGTGCCTCAACCGGGACAGCTGGATATGGCTACACCTTC. It codes for CASTGTAGYGYTF.

The chain uses TRBV27 and TRBJ2-7, with 8 bases matching TRBD1. There are 14 residues in the CDR3. V shed 8 bases and J 5 bases; nucleotides not matched to a gene: 11. Germline CDR1 MNHEY, CDR2 SMNVEV (reference sequence). DNA for the CDR3: TGTGCCAGCCGCCCTGGGACAGGATACGACGAGCAGTACTTC. This sequence encodes CASRPGTGYDEQYF.

J is TRBJ2-7 and V is TRBV28, with 7 bases aligning to TRBD1. Germline V gives CDR1 MDHEN, CDR2 SYDVKM. Losses at the gene ends were 2 bases for V and 0 bases for J; bases not matched to a gene: 1. This CDR3 is 14 amino acids long. The CDR3 DNA sequence: TGTGCCAGCAGTTTAGCAGGGGGCTCCTACGAGCAGTACTTC. This gives the protein CASSLAGGSYEQYF.

The chain uses TRBV5-5 and TRBJ2-1; D ambiguous. The CDR3 sequence is 13 residues long. Germline CDR1 is SGHKS and CDR2 is YYEKEE (reference sequence). Trimming shortened V by 4 bases and J by 11 bases, and 16 bases separated the two germline ends. The CDR3 spells CASSVGVEPKQFF. In DNA, the CDR3 is TGTGCCAGCAGCGTTGGAGTCGAGCCTAAGCAGTTCTTC.

V is TRBV6-6 and J is TRBJ2-5; 8 positions match TRBD1. The CDR3 runs 15 residues. CDR1 is MNHNY and CDR2 is SVGAGI in the germline V gene (reference sequence). V shed 2 bases and J 2 bases; nucleotides not matched to a gene: 4. CDR3 region: CASSYDQGAQETQYF. The CDR3 nucleotides are TGTGCCAGCAGTTACGACCAGGGGGCTCAAGAGACCCAGTACTTC.

The chain couples TRBV2 to TRBJ2-5, with TRBD1 identical over 10 bases. V dropped 6 bases and J dropped 2; count of bases not matched to a gene: 6. Germline V gene lookup returns CDR1 SNHLY and CDR2 FYNNEI. CDR3 length: 15 amino acids. The CDR3 protein is CASRGTGAFQETQYF. The CDR3 DNA sequence: TGTGCCAGCAGGGGGACAGGGGCTTTTCAAGAGACCCAGTACTTC.

V gene TRBV27 combines with J gene TRBJ1-1, with 9 bases lining up with TRBD1. This CDR3 is built from 20 residues. Germline-derived CDR1 and CDR2 are MNHEY and SMNVEV (reference sequence). The junction had 23 bases not matched to a gene; V was cut back by 2 bases and J by 7 bases. DNA for the CDR3: TGTGCCAGCAGTTTACTCAGGAACTACGTGGACTTAAGACAGGGGGGTGAAGCTTTCTTT. Its protein is CASSLLRNYVDLRQGGEAFF.